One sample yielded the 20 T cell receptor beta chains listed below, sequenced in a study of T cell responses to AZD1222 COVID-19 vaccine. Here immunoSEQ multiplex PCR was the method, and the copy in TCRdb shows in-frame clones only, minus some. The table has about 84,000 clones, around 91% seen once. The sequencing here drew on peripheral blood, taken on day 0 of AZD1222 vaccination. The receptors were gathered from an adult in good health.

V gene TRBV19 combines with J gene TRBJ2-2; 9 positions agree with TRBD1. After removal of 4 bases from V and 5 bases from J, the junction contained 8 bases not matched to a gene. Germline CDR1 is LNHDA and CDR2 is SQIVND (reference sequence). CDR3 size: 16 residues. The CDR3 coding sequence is TGTGCCAGTAGTAATTACAGGGGGCGTAGAACCGGGGAGCTGTTTTTT. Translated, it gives CASSNYRGRRTGELFF.

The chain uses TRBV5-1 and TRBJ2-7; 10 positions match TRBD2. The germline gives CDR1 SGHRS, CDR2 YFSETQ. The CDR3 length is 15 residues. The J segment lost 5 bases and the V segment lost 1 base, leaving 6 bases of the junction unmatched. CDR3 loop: CASSLIAGGKDEQYF. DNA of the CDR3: TGCGCCAGCAGCTTGATAGCGGGAGGTAAGGACGAGCAGTACTTC.

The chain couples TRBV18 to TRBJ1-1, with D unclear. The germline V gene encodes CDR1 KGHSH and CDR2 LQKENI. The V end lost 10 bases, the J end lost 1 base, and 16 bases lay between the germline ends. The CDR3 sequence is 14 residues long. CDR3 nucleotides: TGTGCCACCCTACCCGGAAGGTCGAACACTGAAGCTTTCTTT. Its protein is CATLPGRSNTEAFF.

Written as DNA, the CDR3 is TGCGCCAGCAGCTTGGAAGGAAACACCATATATTTT. It translates to CASSLEGNTIYF. The chain joins TRBV5-1 to TRBJ1-3; no clear D gene. CDR3 length: 12 residues. V was trimmed by 0 bases and J by 4 bases, leaving 2 bases between them. CDR1 SGHRS and CDR2 YFSETQ come from the germline V gene. Supplemented by reference TRBV5-1 and TRBJ1-3, the full variable domain reads KAGVTQTPRYLIKTRGQQVTLSCSPISGHRSVSWYQQTPGQGLQFLFEYFSETQRNKGNFPGRFSGRQFSNSRSEMNVSTLELGDSALYLCASSLEGNTIYFGEGSWLTVV.

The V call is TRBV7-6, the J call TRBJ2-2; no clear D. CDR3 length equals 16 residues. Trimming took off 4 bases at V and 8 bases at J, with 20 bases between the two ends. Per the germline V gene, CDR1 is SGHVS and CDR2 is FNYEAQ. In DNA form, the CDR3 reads TGTGCCAGCAGCTCCTCCTCGGGCCGGGCTAGGGGGGAGCTGTTTTTT. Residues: CASSSSSGRARGELFF.

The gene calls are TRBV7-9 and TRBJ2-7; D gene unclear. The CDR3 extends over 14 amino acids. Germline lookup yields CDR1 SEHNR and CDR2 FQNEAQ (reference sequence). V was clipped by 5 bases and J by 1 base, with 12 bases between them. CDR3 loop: CASSPKGHSYEQYF. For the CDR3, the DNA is TGTGCCAGCAGCCCTAAAGGGCATTCCTACGAGCAGTACTTC.

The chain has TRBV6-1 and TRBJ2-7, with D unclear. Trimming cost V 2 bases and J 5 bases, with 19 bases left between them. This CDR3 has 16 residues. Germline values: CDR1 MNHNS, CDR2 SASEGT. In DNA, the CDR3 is TGTGCCAGCAGTGAACTAATTGTGGGCTCAGGAAACGAGCAGTACTTC. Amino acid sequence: CASSELIVGSGNEQYF.

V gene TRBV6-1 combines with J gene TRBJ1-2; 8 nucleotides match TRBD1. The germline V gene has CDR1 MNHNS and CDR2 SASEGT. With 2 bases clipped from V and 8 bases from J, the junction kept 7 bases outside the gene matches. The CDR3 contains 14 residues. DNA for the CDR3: TGTGCCAGCAGTGAATCCCGGACAGGGCTGGGCTACACCTTC. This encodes CASSESRTGLGYTF.

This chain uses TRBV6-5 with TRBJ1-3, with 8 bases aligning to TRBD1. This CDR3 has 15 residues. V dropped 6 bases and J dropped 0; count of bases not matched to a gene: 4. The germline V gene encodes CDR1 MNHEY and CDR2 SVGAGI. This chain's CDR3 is CASRPGTGSGNTIYF. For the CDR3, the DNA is TGTGCCAGCAGACCCGGGACAGGCTCTGGAAACACCATATATTTT.

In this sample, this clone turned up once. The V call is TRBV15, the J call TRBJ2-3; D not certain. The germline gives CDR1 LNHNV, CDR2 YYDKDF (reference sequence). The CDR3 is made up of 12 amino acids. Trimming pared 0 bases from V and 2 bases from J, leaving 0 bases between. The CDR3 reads CATSRDTDTQYF. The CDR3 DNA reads TGTGCCACCAGCAGAGACACAGATACGCAGTATTTT.

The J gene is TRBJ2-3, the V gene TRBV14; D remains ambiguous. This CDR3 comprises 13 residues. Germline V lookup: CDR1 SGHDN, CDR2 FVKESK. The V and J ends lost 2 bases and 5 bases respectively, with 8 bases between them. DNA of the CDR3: TGTGCCAGCAGCCAAAGCAGACTAGATACGCAGTATTTT. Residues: CASSQSRLDTQYF.

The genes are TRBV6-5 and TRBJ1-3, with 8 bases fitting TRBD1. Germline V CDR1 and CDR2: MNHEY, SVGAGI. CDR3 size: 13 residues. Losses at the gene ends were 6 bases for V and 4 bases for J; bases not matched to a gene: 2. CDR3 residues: CASSRGPGNTIYF. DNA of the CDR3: TGTGCCAGCAGCAGGGGGCCCGGAAACACCATATATTTT.

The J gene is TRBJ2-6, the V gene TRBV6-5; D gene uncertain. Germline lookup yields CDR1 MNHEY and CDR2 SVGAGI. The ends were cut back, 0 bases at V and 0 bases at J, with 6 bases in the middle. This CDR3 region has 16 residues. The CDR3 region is CASSYSTVSGANVLTF. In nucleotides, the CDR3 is TGTGCCAGCAGTTACTCTACGGTCTCTGGGGCCAACGTCCTGACTTTC.

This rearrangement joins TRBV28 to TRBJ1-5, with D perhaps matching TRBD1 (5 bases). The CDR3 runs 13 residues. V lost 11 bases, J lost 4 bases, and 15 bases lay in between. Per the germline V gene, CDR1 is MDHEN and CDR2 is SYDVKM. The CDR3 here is CASSRGPNQPQHF. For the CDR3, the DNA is TGTGCCTCCTCCCGGGGACCAAATCAGCCCCAGCATTTT.

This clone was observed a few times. CDR3 coding DNA: TGTGCCAGTAGTAGGTCGGACAGGGCCGGGGAGCTGTTTTTT. Translated: CASSRSDRAGELFF. The chain combines TRBV19 with TRBJ2-2; 8 bases align to TRBD1. Germline-derived CDR1 and CDR2 are LNHDA and SQIVND (reference sequence). The CDR3 runs to 14 residues. J gave up 6 bases and V 4 bases, and 4 bases lay outside the gene matches.

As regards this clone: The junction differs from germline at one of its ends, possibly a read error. DNA for the CDR3: TGTGCTAGCAGCACACAGGGGGCGTCAGAGACCCAGTACTTC. This sequence encodes CASSTQGASETQYF. The chain links TRBV7-7 to TRBJ2-5; TRBD1 matches at 9 bases. The CDR3 runs 14 residues. Germline V lookup: CDR1 SSHAT, CDR2 FNYEAQ (reference sequence). Together with reference TRBV7-7 and TRBJ2-5, the CDR3 gives the full variable domain: GAGVSQSPRYKVTKRGQDVTLRCDPISSHATLYWYQQALGQGPEFLTYFNYEAQPDKSGLPSDRFSAERPEGSISTLTIQRTEQRDSAMYRCASSTQGASETQYFGPGTRLLVL.

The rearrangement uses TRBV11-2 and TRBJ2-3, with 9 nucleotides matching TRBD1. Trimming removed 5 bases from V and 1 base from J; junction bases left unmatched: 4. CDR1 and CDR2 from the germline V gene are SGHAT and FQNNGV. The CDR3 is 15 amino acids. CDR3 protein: CASSKQGARTDTQYF. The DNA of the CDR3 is TGTGCCAGCAGCAAACAGGGGGCTCGCACAGATACGCAGTATTTT.

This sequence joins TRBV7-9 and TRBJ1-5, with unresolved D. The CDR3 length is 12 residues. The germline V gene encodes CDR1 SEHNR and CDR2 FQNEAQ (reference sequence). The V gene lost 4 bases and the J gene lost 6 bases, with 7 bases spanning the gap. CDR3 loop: CASSSSSQPQHF. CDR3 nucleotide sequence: TGTGCCAGCAGCTCCTCAAGTCAGCCCCAGCATTTT.

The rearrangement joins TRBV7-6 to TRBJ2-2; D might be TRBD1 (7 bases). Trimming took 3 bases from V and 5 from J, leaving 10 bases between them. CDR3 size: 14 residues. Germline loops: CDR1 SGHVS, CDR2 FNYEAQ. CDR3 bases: TGTGCCAGCAGCTTGGAGGGGGCTACCGGGGAGCTGTTTTTT. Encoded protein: CASSLEGATGELFF.

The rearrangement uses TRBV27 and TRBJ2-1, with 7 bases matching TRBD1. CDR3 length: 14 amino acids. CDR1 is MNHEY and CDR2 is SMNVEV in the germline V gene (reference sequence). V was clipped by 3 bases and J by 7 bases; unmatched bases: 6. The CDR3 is CASSFPQGVNEQFF. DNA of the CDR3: TGTGCCAGCAGTTTTCCGCAGGGGGTGAATGAGCAGTTCTTC.